This T cell receptor beta chain was sequenced in a study of shared clonotypes between healthy human individuals. Regarding the study as a whole: The four-donor shared clonotypes exceeded non-shared clonotypes in generation probability, with non-shared ones scoring lower. Naive subsets typically showed greater estimated richness than memory subsets.

This clone was seen a few times. What it binds is not known. In the sorted-subset replicate PCRs, 200 ng DNA, around 32,000 T cell genomes, was used. Sequencing was performed with immunoSEQ multiplex PCR; in TCRdb, only in-frame clones are kept and a portion is missing. In the table there are millions of clones, over 85% of which are singletons. CDR1 and CDR2 (germline): SGHNT, YYREEE (reference sequence). This CDR3 contains 16 residues. V was clipped by 0 bases and J by 5 bases; unmatched bases: 10. All participating donors were Caucasian adults from Nashville, Tennessee. This rearrangement joins TRBV5-4 to TRBJ1-2, with 7 bases fitting TRBD1. This clonotype originated in a man aged 18 to 30 in good health. Some clones in this sample may be carry-over from other donors' samples. Specimen: naive CD4+ T cells from PBMCs. Indicated subset: CD45RA+ positively selected. The CDR3 region is CASSLARAEGAYGYTF. The CDR3 bases are TGTGCCAGCAGCTTGGCCCGGGCGGAGGGGGCATATGGCTACACCTTC.